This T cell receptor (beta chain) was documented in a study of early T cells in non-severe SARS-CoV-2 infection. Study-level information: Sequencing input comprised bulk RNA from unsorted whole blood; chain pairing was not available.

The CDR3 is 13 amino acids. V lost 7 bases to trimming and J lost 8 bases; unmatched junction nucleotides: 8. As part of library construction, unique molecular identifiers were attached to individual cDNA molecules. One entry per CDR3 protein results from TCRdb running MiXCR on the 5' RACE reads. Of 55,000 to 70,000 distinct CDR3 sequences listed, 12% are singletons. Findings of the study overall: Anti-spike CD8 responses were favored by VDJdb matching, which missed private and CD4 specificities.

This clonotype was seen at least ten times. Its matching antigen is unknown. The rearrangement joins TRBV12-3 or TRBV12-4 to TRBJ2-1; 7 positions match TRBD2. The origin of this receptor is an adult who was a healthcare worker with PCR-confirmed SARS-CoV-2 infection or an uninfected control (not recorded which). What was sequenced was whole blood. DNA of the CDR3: TGTGCCAGCAATATACGGGGAGGGCATGAGCAGTTCTTC. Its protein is CASNIRGGHEQFF.